This TCR beta chain was documented in a study of blood T cell repertoires in COVID-19. The V gene end was trimmed by 0 bases and the J gene end by 3 bases; junction bases not matched to a gene: 3. The CDR3 is 14 residues long. CDR1 is SGHRS, CDR2 YFSETQ, per germline. Clones were sequenced by immunoSEQ multiplex PCR, and TCRdb holds only the in-frame ones, with some missing. The sample has 40,000 to 65,000 clones, over 70% seen once. This chain links TRBV5-1 with TRBJ2-7, with 7 bases identical to TRBD2. The TCR sequence derives from a human donor with active or convalescent COVID-19. The donor label of this sample is uncertain. The sequenced material came from peripheral blood. The CDR3 DNA follows: TGCGCCAGCAGCTTGGGTGGGGAGGGCTACGAGCAGTACTTC. Translated: CASSLGGEGYEQYF.